A selection of T cell receptor beta chains follows, all from one sample in a study of blood T cell repertoires in COVID-19. Profiling relied on immunoSEQ multiplex PCR, and the TCRdb table lists in-frame clones only, not all of them. The profile shows tens of thousands of clones, under 90% of them singletons. Material: peripheral blood. These receptor sequences come from a woman in her sixties or seventies with acute or convalescent COVID-19. The CDR3 runs from the conserved cysteine through the conserved F or W.

V gene,CDR3 protein
TRBV27,CASRGGAGSPLHF
TRBV9,CASSAGTVSQPQHF
TRBV28,CASGIYGYTF
TRBV28,CASSSGQGNQPQHF
TRBV7-8,CASSLAVAGKYDQETQYF
TRBV9,CASSPRTGGRSGNTIYF
TRBV3-1/TRBV3-2,CASSQVRTEAFF
TRBV29-1,CSVGDSDYTF
TRBV28,CASSSRGRGETQYF
TRBV9,CASSVVEGGPQETQYF
TRBV2,CASRAQGARNQPQHF
TRBV7-8,CASSSQAGLWGDQPQHF
TRBV7-8,CASSLQQETQYF
TRBV21-1,CASSGEGKREETDTQYF
TRBV16,CASSHQPTGEAFF
TRBV19,CASSMTGTARSEKLFF
TRBV6-6,CASSYEKGTGEETQYF
TRBV7-2,CASSLVRGLSGNTIYF
TRBV7-8,CASSNRGQGYGYTF
TRBV29-1,CSADLGQGGEKLFF
TRBV19,CASSSKVGINSNQPQHF
TRBV29-1,CSVFDRVDEKLFF
TRBV10-3,CAISESGKRGDHRHQPQHF
TRBV6-5,CASMRNSGANVLTF
TRBV5-1,CASSPGTGASPLHF
TRBV12-3/TRBV12-4,CASRPANYGYTF
TRBV3-1/TRBV3-2,CASSPLGGQGDDEQYF
TRBV19,CASSIRAGGQPQHF
TRBV5-4,CASSLGVGRDGNTIYF